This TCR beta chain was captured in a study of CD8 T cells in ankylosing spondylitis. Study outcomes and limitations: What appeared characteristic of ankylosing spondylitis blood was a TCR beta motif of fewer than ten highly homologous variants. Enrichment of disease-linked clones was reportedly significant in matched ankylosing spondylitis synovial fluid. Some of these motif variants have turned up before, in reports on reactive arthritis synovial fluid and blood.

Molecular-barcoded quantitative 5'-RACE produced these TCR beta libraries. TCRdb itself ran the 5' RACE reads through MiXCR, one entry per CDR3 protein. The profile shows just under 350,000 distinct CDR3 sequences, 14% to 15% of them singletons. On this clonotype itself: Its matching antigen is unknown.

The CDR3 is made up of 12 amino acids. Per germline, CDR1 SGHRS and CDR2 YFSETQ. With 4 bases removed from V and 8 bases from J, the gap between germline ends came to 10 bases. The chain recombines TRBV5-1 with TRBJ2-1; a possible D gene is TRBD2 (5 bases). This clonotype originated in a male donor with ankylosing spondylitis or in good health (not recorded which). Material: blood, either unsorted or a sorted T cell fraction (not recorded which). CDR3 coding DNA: TGCGCCAGCAGCGGGAGCAGCGATGAGCAGTTCTTC. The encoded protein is CASSGSSDEQFF.